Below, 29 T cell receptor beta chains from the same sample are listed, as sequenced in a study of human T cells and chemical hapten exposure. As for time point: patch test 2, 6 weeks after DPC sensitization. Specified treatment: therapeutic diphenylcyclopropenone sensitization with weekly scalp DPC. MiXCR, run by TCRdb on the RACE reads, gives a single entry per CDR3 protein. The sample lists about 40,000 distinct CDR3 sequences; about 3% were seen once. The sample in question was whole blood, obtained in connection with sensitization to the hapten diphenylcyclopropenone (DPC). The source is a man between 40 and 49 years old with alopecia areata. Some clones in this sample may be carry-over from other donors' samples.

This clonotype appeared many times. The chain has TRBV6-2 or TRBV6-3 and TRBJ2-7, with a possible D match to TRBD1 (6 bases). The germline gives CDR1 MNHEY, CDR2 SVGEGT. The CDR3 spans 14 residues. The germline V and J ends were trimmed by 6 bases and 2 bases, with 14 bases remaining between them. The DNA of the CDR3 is TGTGCCAGCAGAGAGCAGGGGAGAACCTACGAGCAGTACTTC. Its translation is CASREQGRTYEQYF.

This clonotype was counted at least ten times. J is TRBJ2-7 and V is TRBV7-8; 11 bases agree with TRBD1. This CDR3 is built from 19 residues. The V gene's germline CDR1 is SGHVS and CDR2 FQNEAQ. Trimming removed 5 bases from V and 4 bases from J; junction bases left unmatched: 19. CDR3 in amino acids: CASSTPLSARTGGMYEQYF. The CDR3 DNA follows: TGTGCCAGCAGCACACCGCTCTCCGCCAGGACAGGGGGCATGTACGAGCAGTACTTC.

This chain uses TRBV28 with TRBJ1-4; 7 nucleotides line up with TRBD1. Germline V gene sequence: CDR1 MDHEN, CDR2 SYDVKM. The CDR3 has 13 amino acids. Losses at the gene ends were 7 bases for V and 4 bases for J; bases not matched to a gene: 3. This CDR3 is CASTQGGNEKLFF. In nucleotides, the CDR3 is TGTGCCAGCACCCAGGGGGGTAATGAAAAACTGTTTTTT.

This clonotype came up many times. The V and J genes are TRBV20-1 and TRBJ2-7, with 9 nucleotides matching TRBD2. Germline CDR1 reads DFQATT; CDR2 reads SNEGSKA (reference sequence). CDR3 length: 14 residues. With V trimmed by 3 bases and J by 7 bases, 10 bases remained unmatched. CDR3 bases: TGCAGTGCTAGTGTGCGGGAGGGGCTCCAGGAGCAGTACTTC. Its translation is CSASVREGLQEQYF.

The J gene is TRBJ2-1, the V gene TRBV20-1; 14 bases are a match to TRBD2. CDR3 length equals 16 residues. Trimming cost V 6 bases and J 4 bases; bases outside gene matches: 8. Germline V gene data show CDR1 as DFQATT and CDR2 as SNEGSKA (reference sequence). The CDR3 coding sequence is TGCAGTGCGATTTTGGGACTAGCGGGGGTTTACAATGAGCAGTTCTTC. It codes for CSAILGLAGVYNEQFF.

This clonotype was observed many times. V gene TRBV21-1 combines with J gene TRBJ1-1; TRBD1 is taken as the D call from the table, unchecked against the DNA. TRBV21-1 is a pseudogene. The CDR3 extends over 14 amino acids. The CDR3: CASSALDAHTEAFF. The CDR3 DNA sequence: TGTGCCAGCAGCGCCCTGGACGCACACACTGAAGCTTTCTTT.

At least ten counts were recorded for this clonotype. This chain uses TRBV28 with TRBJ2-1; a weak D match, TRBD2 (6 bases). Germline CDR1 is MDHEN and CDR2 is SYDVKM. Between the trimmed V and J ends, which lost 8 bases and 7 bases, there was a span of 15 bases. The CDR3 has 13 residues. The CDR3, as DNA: TGTGCCAGCCGCGTTCACCGGGGGAATGAGCAGTTCTTC. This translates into CASRVHRGNEQFF.

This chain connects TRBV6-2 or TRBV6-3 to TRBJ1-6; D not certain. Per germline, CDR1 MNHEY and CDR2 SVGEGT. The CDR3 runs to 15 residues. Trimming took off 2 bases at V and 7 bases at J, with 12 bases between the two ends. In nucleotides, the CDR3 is TGTGCCAGCAGTTACGGCGACGATCGGAATTCACCCCTCCACTTT. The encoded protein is CASSYGDDRNSPLHF.

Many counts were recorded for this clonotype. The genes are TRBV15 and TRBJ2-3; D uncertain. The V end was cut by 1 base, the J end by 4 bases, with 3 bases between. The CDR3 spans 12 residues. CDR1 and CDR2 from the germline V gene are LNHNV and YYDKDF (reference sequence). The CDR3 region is CATSRGPDTQYF. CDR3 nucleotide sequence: TGTGCCACCAGCAGAGGCCCAGATACGCAGTATTTT.

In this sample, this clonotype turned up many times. CDR3 amino acids: CASSDQWLAGGLHYEQYF. The CDR3 DNA reads as TGTGCCAGCTCTGACCAGTGGCTAGCGGGAGGGCTTCACTACGAGCAGTACTTC. This chain joins TRBV18 and TRBJ2-7, with 12 bases aligning to TRBD2. Germline values: CDR1 KGHSH, CDR2 LQKENI. The CDR3 loop spans 18 amino acids. V was pared by 6 bases and J by 3 bases, with 15 bases of the junction left unmatched.

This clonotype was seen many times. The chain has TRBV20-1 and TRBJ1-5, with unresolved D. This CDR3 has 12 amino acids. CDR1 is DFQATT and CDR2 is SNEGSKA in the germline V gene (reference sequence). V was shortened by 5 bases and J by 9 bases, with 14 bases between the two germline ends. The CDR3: CSAGLPVGPQHF. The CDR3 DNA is TGCAGTGCTGGACTGCCGGTTGGGCCCCAGCATTTT.

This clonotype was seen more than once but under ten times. CDR3 nucleotides: TGTGCCAGCAGTCCTACAGGGGTCCTTTGGAAACTGTTTTTT. This sequence encodes CASSPTGVLWKLFF. The chain has TRBV27 and TRBJ1-4; 7 nucleotides line up with TRBD1. The CDR3 is 14 amino acids. CDR1 and CDR2 from the germline V gene are MNHEY and SMNVEV (reference sequence). The V and J ends lost 5 bases and 11 bases, in that order; junction bases with no gene match: 11.

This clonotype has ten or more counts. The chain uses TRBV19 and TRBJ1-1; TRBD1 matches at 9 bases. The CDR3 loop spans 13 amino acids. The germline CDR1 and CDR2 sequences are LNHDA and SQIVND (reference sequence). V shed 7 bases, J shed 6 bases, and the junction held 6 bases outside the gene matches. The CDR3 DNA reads TGTGCCAGTAAAACAGGGGGCAAAGCTGAAGCTTTCTTT. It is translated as CASKTGGKAEAFF.

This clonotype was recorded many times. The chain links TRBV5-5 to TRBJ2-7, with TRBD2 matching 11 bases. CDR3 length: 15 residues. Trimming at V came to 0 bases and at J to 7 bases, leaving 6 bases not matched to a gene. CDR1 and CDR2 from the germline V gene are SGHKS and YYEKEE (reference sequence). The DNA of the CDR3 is TGTGCCAGCAGCTTGGATACTAGCGGGAGTGGTGAGCAGTACTTC. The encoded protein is CASSLDTSGSGEQYF.

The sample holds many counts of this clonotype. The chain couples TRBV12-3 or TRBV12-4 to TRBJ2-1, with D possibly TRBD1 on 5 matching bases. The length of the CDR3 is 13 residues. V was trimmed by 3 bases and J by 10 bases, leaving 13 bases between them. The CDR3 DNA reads TGTGCCAGCAGTTTTTTAGGGGCCTGGGAGCAGTTCTTC. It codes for CASSFLGAWEQFF.

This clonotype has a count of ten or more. The DNA for the CDR3 is TGTGCCAGCAGTGCCCGGGGGGGGACATCCTACGAGCAGTACTTC. This gives the protein CASSARGGTSYEQYF. V gene TRBV27 combines with J gene TRBJ2-7, with 8 bases lining up with TRBD2. The V gene end was trimmed by 5 bases and the J gene end by 1 base; junction bases not matched to a gene: 7. CDR1 is MNHEY, CDR2 SMNVEV, per germline (reference sequence). CDR3 length: 15 residues.

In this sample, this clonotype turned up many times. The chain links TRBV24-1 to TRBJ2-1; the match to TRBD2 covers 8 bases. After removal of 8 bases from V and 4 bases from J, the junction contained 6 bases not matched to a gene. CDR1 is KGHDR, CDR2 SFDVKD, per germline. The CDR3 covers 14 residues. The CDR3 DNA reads TGTGCCACCACCGGGGGGGACTATTACAATGAGCAGTTCTTC. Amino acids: CATTGGDYYNEQFF.

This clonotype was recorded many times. The CDR3, as DNA: TGTGCCACCAGCGCCCAGCGGCAGGCCAGCTACGAGCAGTACTTC. Its translation is CATSAQRQASYEQYF. The chain combines TRBV15 with TRBJ2-7; perhaps TRBD2 as D (5 bases). The germline V gene encodes CDR1 LNHNV and CDR2 YYDKDF (reference sequence). Trimming left V 5 bases short and J 3 bases short, with 17 bases between. The CDR3 sequence is 15 residues long.

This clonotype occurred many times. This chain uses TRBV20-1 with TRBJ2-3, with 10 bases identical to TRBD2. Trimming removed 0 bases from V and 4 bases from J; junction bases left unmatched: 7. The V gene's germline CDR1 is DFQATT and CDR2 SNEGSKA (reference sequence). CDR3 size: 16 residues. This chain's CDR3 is CSARDPSGRAADTQYF. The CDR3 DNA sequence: TGCAGTGCTAGAGATCCGAGCGGGAGGGCGGCAGATACGCAGTATTTT.

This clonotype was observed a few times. The CDR3 nucleotides read TGCAGTGCTAAACGGGGTGAACAGCCCCAGCATTTT. Its translation is CSAKRGEQPQHF. This sequence joins TRBV20-1 and TRBJ1-5; D is uncertain. The germline V gene encodes CDR1 DFQATT and CDR2 SNEGSKA (reference sequence). The CDR3 runs to 12 residues. The V gene lost 4 bases and the J gene lost 7 bases, with 11 bases spanning the gap.

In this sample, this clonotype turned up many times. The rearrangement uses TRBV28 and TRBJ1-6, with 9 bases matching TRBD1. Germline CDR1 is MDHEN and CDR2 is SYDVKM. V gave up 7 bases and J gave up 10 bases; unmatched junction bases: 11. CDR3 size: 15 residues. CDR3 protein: CASTSDRGIGSPLHF. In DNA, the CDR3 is TGTGCCAGCACCTCGGACAGGGGAATTGGATCACCCCTCCACTTT.

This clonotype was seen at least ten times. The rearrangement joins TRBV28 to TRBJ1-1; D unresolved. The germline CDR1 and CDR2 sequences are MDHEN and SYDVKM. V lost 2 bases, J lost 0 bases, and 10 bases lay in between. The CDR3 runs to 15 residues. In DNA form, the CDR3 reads TGTGCCAGCAGTTTAAGGCCACCGATGAACACTGAAGCTTTCTTT. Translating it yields CASSLRPPMNTEAFF. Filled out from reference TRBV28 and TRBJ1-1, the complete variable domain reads DVKVTQSSRYLVKRTGEKVFLECVQDMDHENMFWYRQDPGLGLRLIYFSYDVKMKEKGDIPEGYSVSREKKERFSLILESASTNQTSMYLCASSLRPPMNTEAFFGQGTRLTVV.

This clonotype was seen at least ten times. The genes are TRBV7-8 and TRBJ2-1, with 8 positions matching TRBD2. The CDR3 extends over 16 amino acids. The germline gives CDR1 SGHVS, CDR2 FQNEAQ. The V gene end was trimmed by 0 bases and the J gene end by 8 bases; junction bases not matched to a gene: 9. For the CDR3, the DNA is TGTGCCAGCAGCTTAGCAGGGACTAGAGGAATATATGAGCAGTTCTTC. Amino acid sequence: CASSLAGTRGIYEQFF.

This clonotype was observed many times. This chain's CDR3 is CSARLAGRTYEQYF. The DNA of the CDR3 is TGCAGTGCTAGGTTAGCGGGTCGGACCTACGAGCAGTACTTC. The J gene is TRBJ2-7, the V gene TRBV20-1, with 7 bases aligning to TRBD2. The ends lost 3 bases at V and 2 bases at J; junction bases unmatched: 7. Germline-derived CDR1 and CDR2 are DFQATT and SNEGSKA (reference sequence). There are 14 residues in the CDR3.

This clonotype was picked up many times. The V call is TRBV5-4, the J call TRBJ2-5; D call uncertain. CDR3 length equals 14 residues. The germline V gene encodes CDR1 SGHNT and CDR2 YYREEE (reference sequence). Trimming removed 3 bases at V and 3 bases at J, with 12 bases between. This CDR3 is CASSSKDNEETQYF. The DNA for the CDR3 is TGTGCCAGCAGCTCCAAAGACAACGAAGAGACCCAGTACTTC.

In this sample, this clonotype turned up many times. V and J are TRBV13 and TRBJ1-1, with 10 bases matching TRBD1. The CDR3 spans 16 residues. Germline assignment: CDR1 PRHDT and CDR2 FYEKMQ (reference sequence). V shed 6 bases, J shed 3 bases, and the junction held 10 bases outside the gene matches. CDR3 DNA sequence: TGTGCCAGCAGAAAAGACAGGGGGCAGGTTCACACTGAAGCTTTCTTT. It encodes CASRKDRGQVHTEAFF.

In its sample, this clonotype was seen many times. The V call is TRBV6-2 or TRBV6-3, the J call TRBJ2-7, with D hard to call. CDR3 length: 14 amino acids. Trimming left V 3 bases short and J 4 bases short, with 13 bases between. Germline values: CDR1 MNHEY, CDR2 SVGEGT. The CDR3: CASSYMGYGYEQYF. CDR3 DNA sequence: TGTGCCAGCAGTTATATGGGATACGGGTACGAGCAGTACTTC.

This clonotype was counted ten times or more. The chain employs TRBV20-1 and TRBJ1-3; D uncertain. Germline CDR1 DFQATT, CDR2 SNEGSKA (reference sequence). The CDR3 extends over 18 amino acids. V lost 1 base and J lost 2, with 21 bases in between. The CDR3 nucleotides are TGCAGTGCTAGAGCGTTCAGGACGGCCCAAAAGCCTGGAAACACCATATATTTT. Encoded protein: CSARAFRTAQKPGNTIYF.

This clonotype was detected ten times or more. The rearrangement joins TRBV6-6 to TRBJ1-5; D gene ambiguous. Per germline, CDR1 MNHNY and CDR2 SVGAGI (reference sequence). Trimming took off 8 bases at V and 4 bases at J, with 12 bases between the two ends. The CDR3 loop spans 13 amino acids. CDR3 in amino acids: CASQRTGNQPQHF. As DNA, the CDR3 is TGTGCCAGCCAACGGACGGGGAATCAGCCCCAGCATTTT.